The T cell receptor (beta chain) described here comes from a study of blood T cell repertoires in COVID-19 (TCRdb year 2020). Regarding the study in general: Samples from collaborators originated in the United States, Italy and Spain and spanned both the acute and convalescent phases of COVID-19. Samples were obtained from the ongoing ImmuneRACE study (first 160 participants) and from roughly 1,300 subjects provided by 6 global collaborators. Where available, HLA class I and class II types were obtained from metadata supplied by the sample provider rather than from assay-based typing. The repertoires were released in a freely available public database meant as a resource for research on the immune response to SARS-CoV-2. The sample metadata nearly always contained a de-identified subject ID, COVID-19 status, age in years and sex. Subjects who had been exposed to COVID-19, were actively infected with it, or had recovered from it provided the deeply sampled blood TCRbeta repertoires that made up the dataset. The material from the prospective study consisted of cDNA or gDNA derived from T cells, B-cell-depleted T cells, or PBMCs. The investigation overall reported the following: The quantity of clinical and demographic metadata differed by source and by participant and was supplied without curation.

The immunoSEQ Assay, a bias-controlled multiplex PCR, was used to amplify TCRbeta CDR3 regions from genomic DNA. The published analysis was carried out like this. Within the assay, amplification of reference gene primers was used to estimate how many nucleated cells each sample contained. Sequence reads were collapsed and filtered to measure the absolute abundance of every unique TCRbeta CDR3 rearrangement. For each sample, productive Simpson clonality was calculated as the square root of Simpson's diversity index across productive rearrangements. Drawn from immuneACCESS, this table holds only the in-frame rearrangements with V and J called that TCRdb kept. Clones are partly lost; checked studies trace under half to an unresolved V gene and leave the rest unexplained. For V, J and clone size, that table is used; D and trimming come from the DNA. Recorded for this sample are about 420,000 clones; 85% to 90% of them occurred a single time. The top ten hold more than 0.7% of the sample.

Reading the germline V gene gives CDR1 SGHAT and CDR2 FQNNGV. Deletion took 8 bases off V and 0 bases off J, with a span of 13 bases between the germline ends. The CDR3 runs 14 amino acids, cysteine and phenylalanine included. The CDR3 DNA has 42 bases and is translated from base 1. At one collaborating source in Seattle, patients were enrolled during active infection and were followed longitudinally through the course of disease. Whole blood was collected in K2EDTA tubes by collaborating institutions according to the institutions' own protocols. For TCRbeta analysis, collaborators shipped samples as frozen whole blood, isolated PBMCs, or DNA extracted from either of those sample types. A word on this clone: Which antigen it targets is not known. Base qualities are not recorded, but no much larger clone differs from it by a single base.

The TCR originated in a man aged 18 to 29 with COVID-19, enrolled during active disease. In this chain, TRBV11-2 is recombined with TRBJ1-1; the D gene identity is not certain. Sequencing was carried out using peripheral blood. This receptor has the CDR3 CASLDGPMNTEAFF. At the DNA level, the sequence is TGTGCCAGCCTAGACGGTCCCATGAACACTGAAGCTTTCTTT. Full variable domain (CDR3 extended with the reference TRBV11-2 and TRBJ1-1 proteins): EAGVAQSPRYKIIEKRQSVAFWCNPISGHATLYWYQQILGQGPKLLIQFQNNGVVDDSQLPKDRFSAERLKGVDSTLKIQPAKLEDSAVYLCASLDGPMNTEAFFGQGTRLTVV.